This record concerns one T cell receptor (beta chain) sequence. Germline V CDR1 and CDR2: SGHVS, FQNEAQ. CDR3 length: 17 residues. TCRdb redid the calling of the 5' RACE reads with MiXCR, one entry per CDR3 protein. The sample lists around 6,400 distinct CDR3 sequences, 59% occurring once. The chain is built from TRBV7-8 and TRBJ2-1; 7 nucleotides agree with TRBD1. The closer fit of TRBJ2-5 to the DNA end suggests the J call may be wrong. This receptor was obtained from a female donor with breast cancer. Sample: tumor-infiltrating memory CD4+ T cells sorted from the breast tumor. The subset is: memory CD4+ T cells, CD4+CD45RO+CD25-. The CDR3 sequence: CASSLMGQLYYQETQYF. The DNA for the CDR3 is TGTGCCAGCAGTCTGATGGGACAGCTCTACTACCAAGAGACCCAGTACTTC.